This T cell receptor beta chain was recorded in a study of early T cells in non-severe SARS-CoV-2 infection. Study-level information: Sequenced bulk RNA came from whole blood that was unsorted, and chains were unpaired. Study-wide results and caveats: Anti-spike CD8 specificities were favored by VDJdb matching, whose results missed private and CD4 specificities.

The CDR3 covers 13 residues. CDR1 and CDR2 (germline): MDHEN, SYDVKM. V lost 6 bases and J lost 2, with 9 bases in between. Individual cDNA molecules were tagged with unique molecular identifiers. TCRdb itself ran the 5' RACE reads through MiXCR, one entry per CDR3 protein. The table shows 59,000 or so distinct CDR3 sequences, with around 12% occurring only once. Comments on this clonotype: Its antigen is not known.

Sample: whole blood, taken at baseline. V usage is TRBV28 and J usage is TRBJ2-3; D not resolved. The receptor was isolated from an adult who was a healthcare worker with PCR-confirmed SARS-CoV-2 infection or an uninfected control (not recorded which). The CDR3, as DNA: TGTGCCAGCAGCAACAGTTACACAGATACGCAGTATTTT. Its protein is CASSNSYTDTQYF.